The 10 T cell receptor beta chains in this list originate from one sample, sequenced in a study of shared clonotypes between healthy human individuals. Clones were sequenced by immunoSEQ multiplex PCR, and TCRdb holds only the in-frame ones, with some missing. The sample includes around 980,000 clones, around 78% of them seen just once. Sequencing input: memory CD4+ T cells from PBMCs. The subset denotes: CD45RA-negative fraction. Receptors were obtained from a young man in good health. Some clones in this sample may be carry-over from other donors' samples.

V and J are TRBV5-6 and TRBJ2-6, with TRBD1 matching 10 bases. The CDR3 loop spans 16 amino acids. Per germline, CDR1 SGHDT and CDR2 YYEEEE. V lost 3 bases and J lost 3; bases outside the gene matches: 3. The DNA for the CDR3 is TGTGCCAGCAGCTCCGGGACAGGGGATGGGGCCAACGTCCTGACTTTC. It specifies CASSSGTGDGANVLTF.

This clone was counted at least ten times. The CDR3 nucleotides are TGTGCCAGCAGTCAACTTAGGACAGGCTTCCCAGGGCAGTACTTC. This encodes CASSQLRTGFPGQYF. This rearrangement joins TRBV11-2 to TRBJ2-7; 7 bases are shared with TRBD1. The CDR3 consists of 15 residues. V dropped 6 bases and J dropped 9; count of bases not matched to a gene: 17. Per germline, CDR1 SGHAT and CDR2 FQNNGV.

This chain links TRBV25-1 with TRBJ2-1; D may be TRBD1 (5 bases). The ends were cut back, 5 bases at V and 4 bases at J, with 21 bases in the middle. The germline gives CDR1 MGHDK, CDR2 SYGVNS. The CDR3 has 17 amino acids. The CDR3 is CASSPNTGRQNYNEQFF. CDR3 DNA sequence: TGTGCCAGCAGTCCCAATACAGGTCGACAGAATTACAATGAGCAGTTCTTC.

The chain joins TRBV5-1 to TRBJ1-2; D not resolved. V lost 1 base, J lost 7 bases, and 11 bases lay in between. The CDR3 sequence is 13 residues long. Germline lookup yields CDR1 SGHRS and CDR2 YFSETQ. CDR3 nucleotide sequence: TGCGCCAGCAGCTTGTTGGGTTCGGGTGGCTACACCTTC. Residues: CASSLLGSGGYTF. The complete variable domain, with remaining parts taken from reference TRBV5-1 and TRBJ1-2, reads KAGVTQTPRYLIKTRGQQVTLSCSPISGHRSVSWYQQTPGQGLQFLFEYFSETQRNKGNFPGRFSGRQFSNSRSEMNVSTLELGDSALYLCASSLLGSGGYTFGSGTRLTVV.

This clone was detected a few times. The gene calls are TRBV2 and TRBJ1-1, with 10 bases fitting TRBD1. The CDR3 has 14 amino acids. V shed 7 bases and J 1 base; nucleotides not matched to a gene: 3. Germline V CDR1 and CDR2: SNHLY, FYNNEI. The chain's CDR3 is CASTRQGANTEAFF. CDR3 nucleotides: TGTGCCAGCACCAGACAGGGGGCGAACACTGAAGCTTTCTTT.

The chain combines TRBV27 with TRBJ1-5; D is unclear. Trimming pared 0 bases from V and 6 bases from J, leaving 12 bases between. This CDR3 comprises 15 residues. Per germline, CDR1 MNHEY and CDR2 SMNVEV (reference sequence). The CDR3 loop is CASSLSWDGAQPQHF. The CDR3 DNA reads TGTGCCAGCAGTTTATCATGGGATGGCGCTCAGCCCCAGCATTTT.

The V and J genes are TRBV4-1 and TRBJ2-2, with 8 bases aligning to TRBD2. V lost 4 bases, J lost 0 bases, and 4 bases stayed unmatched. CDR1 and CDR2 from the germline V gene are MGHRA and YSYEKL. The CDR3 runs to 16 residues. CDR3 residues: CASSPRGGANTGELFF. The CDR3 bases are TGCGCCAGCAGCCCCCGGGGGGGGGCGAACACCGGGGAGCTGTTTTTT.

V is TRBV2 and J is TRBJ2-7, with 10 bases that match TRBD2. Germline assignment: CDR1 SNHLY and CDR2 FYNNEI. The CDR3 extends over 15 amino acids. V was clipped by 3 bases and J by 6 bases; unmatched bases: 8. CDR3 amino acids: CASSDRAGGPGEQYF. CDR3 in DNA: TGTGCCAGCAGTGACCGAGCGGGAGGGCCGGGCGAGCAGTACTTC.

The chain is built from TRBV7-6 and TRBJ2-7; D uncertain. This CDR3 contains 16 residues. Germline CDR1 reads SGHVS; CDR2 reads FNYEAQ. Trimming shortened V by 0 bases and J by 4 bases, and 16 bases separated the two germline ends. The CDR3 sequence: CASSLASGNSQYEQYF. In DNA form, the CDR3 reads TGTGCCAGCAGCTTAGCGTCTGGTAATTCGCAATACGAGCAGTACTTC.

The genes are TRBV6-5 and TRBJ2-2; D is undetermined. Per germline, CDR1 MNHEY and CDR2 SVGAGI. The CDR3 runs to 14 residues. Trimming removed 8 bases from V and 5 bases from J, with 15 bases in between. Written as DNA, the CDR3 is TGTGCCAGCTCGGTTTCCAGCGCTACCGGGGAGCTGTTTTTT. Protein product: CASSVSSATGELFF.